This is a list of T cell receptor beta chains from one sample in a study of vaccination and CD4 T cells after COVID-19. No antigens are known for them. Each CDR3 protein gets one entry after TCRdb re-called the PCR reads with MiXCR. Among 3,500 to 5,000 distinct CDR3 sequences listed, around two fifths were seen once. The material sequenced was CD4+ T cells from blood, cultured in vitro. These receptors originate from a human donor in good health. Each CDR3 is given with its conserved first and last residue. D genes are given only for firm matches. The size entry is marked missing in some rows and otherwise reads once, few, many or a size class.

CDR3 protein: CASSRAGNSYEQYF
V gene: TRBV19
D gene: NA
clone size: NA
J gene: TRBJ2-7

CDR3 protein: CASSLATGTPYEQYF
V gene: TRBV6-5
D gene: TRBD1
clone size: NA
J gene: TRBJ2-7

CDR3 protein: CSATAGDHLSQPQHF
V gene: TRBV20-1
D gene: NA
clone size: few
J gene: TRBJ1-5

CDR3 protein: CASSLAEASYYGYTF
V gene: TRBV12-3/TRBV12-4
D gene: NA
clone size: NA
J gene: TRBJ1-2

CDR3 protein: CASTNQTSMYLCASSPGTDYGYTF
V gene: TRBV27
D gene: NA
clone size: NA
J gene: TRBJ1-2

CDR3 protein: CATSRDRGDIQHF
V gene: TRBV15
D gene: NA
clone size: few
J gene: TRBJ1-5

CDR3 protein: CASSPKMGDSYYEQYF
V gene: TRBV18
D gene: TRBD1
clone size: NA
J gene: TRBJ2-7

CDR3 protein: CASRRQQTSLYNEQFF
V gene: TRBV6-1
D gene: NA
clone size: NA
J gene: TRBJ2-1

CDR3 protein: CASNPGQTMNTEAFF
V gene: TRBV6-1
D gene: TRBD1
clone size: few
J gene: TRBJ1-1

CDR3 protein: CASSKDRGGYGYTF
V gene: TRBV5-8
D gene: TRBD1
clone size: NA
J gene: TRBJ1-2